These 17 T cell receptor beta chains share one sample of origin, sequenced in a study of cytomegalovirus exposure and HLA in healthy donors. TCRdb's table, derived via immunoSEQ multiplex PCR, lists solely in-frame clones and lacks some. Seen here are roughly 90,000 clones, less than 85% observed once, and the top ten hold 20% to 25%. Sequencing used PBMCs. These receptors were collected from a man aged 18 to 29 in good health and CMV-seropositive.

The rearrangement links TRBV19 to TRBJ2-3; 8 bases line up with TRBD2. Germline trimming cut 6 bases from V and 5 bases from J; bases unmatched to any gene: 13. Germline values: CDR1 LNHDA, CDR2 SQIVND (reference sequence). The CDR3 runs to 16 residues. The CDR3 DNA is TGTGCCAGTAGCACCCGGGGAGCGGGAGAGGGAGATACGCAGTATTTT. This sequence encodes CASSTRGAGEGDTQYF.

The V call is TRBV18, the J call TRBJ1-1; perhaps TRBD1 as D (5 bases). Trimming left V 3 bases short and J 1 base short, with 6 bases between. The CDR3 is 13 amino acids. Germline V CDR1 and CDR2: KGHSH, LQKENI. CDR3 DNA: TGTGCCAGCTCACCCGGGGGGAACACTGAAGCTTTCTTT. It translates to CASSPGGNTEAFF.

This clone was detected a few times. A read error may explain this, as a much larger clone is one base away. Other DNA sequences in this sample translate to the same CDR3. The rearrangement joins TRBV6-1 to TRBJ2-7, with 12 bases identical to TRBD2. The ends lost 3 bases at V and 0 bases at J; junction bases unmatched: 0. Germline V gene sequence: CDR1 MNHNS, CDR2 SASEGT. This CDR3 spans 15 amino acids. DNA for the CDR3: TGTGCCAGCAGTGAGGGACTAGCGGGCTCCTACGAGCAGTACGTC. It specifies CASSEGLAGSYEQYV.

The chain uses TRBV5-6 and TRBJ1-1; the D gene is possibly TRBD1 (5 bases). CDR1 is SGHDT and CDR2 is YYEEEE in the germline V gene. V was pared by 1 base and J by 6 bases, with 13 bases between. This CDR3 has 14 amino acids. In nucleotides, the CDR3 is TGTGCCAGCAGCTTGTTGGCAGGGCAAGCTGAAGCTTTCTTT. Its protein product is CASSLLAGQAEAFF.

The chain is built from TRBV10-3 and TRBJ1-2; 11 bases are shared with TRBD1. Per the germline V gene, CDR1 is ENHRY and CDR2 is SYGVKD. V lost 6 bases to trimming and J lost 6 bases; unmatched junction nucleotides: 0. This CDR3 is 12 amino acids long. The DNA for the CDR3 is TGTGCCATCAGGGGACAGGGGGATGGCTACACCTTC. Its translation is CAIRGQGDGYTF.

The chain recombines TRBV28 with TRBJ2-7, with D possibly matching TRBD1 (6 bases). Germline V gene lookup returns CDR1 MDHEN and CDR2 SYDVKM. V lost 8 bases and J 3 bases, leaving 14 bases between the germline ends. CDR3 length equals 13 residues. The chain's CDR3 is CASGDTYNYEQYF. CDR3 in DNA: TGTGCCAGCGGGGACACCTACAACTACGAGCAGTACTTC.

This clone occurred many times. The rearrangement links TRBV6-4 to TRBJ2-2; 10 bases line up with TRBD2. The germline CDR1 and CDR2 sequences are MRHNA and SNTAGT. The V gene end was trimmed by 3 bases and the J gene end by 3 bases; junction bases not matched to a gene: 4. This CDR3 spans 16 amino acids. The CDR3 nucleotides read TGTGCCAGCAGTGATCTAGCGGGAGAGGACACCGGGGAGCTGTTTTTT. It specifies CASSDLAGEDTGELFF.

V and J are TRBV6-5 and TRBJ2-1, with D maybe TRBD1 (6 bases). This CDR3 has 15 amino acids. V lost 0 bases and J lost 2, with 8 bases in between. CDR1 is MNHEY, CDR2 SVGAGI, per germline. The CDR3 DNA is TGTGCCAGCAGTTACTCGAACAGGGCCTACAATGAGCAGTTCTTC. This codes for CASSYSNRAYNEQFF.

The chain recombines TRBV18 with TRBJ1-1, with D possibly TRBD1 on 6 matching bases. V lost 3 bases to trimming and J lost 2 bases, with 10 bases between them. CDR1 KGHSH and CDR2 LQKENI come from the germline V gene. This CDR3 region has 14 residues. In DNA form, the CDR3 reads TGTGCCAGCTCACCCGGACAGAAAAACACTGAAGCTTTCTTT. Protein sequence: CASSPGQKNTEAFF.

This clone was seen once. The rearrangement links TRBV11-2 to TRBJ2-7, with TRBD2 matching 7 bases. V lost 1 base and J lost 6; bases outside the gene matches: 6. From germline, CDR1 is SGHAT and CDR2 FQNNGV. The CDR3 runs to 14 residues. The CDR3 spells CASSLGYREGEQYV. CDR3 bases: TGTGCCAGCAGCTTAGGTTATAGGGAGGGCGAGCAGTACGTC.

The CDR3 nucleotides are TGTGCCAGCAGCTTGGGGACTCCCCTAGCCAAAAACATTCAGTACTTC. This translates into CASSLGTPLAKNIQYF. This chain links TRBV5-4 with TRBJ2-4, with D perhaps TRBD2 (5 bases). The germline V gene has CDR1 SGHNT and CDR2 YYREEE (reference sequence). The CDR3 runs 16 residues. Trimming cost V 0 bases and J 0 bases, with 10 bases left between them.

This rearrangement joins TRBV21-1 to TRBJ2-7; the table's TRBD1 call for D was not verified on the DNA. TRBV21-1 is annotated as a pseudogene. The CDR3 length is 15 residues. CDR3 amino acids: CASSMSGTGGSEQYV. The CDR3 DNA follows: TGTGCCAGCAGCATGTCCGGGACAGGGGGCTCCGAGCAGTACGTC.

V usage is TRBV6-4 and J usage is TRBJ2-3; 11 bases fit TRBD2. Germline assignment: CDR1 MRHNA and CDR2 SNTAGT. J was trimmed by 3 bases and V by 8 bases; bases with no gene match: 7. CDR3 length: 15 residues. CDR3: CASGLTSGSTDTQYF. In nucleotides, the CDR3 is TGTGCCAGCGGCCTCACTAGCGGGAGTACAGATACGCAGTATTTT.

The rearrangement links TRBV4-1 to TRBJ1-2; the D gene is possibly TRBD1 (5 bases). The germline V gene has CDR1 MGHRA and CDR2 YSYEKL. V gave up 3 bases and J gave up 8 bases, with 13 bases separating them. The CDR3 spans 13 residues. CDR3 in amino acids: CASSHQGGEGYTF. The CDR3 nucleotides read TGCGCCAGCAGCCATCAGGGAGGGGAGGGCTACACCTTC.

This clone was counted only a few times. The chain uses TRBV27 and TRBJ2-3; 7 positions match TRBD1. The trim removed 4 bases at V and 4 bases at J, leaving 5 bases unmatched. Germline CDR1 MNHEY, CDR2 SMNVEV (reference sequence). The CDR3 has 14 amino acids. The CDR3 loop reads CASSSTGPPDTQYF. Here the CDR3 DNA reads TGTGCCAGCAGTTCGACAGGGCCGCCAGATACGCAGTATTTT.

The chain is built from TRBV2 and TRBJ2-1, with 7 bases lining up with TRBD1. Germline V gene sequence: CDR1 SNHLY, CDR2 FYNNEI. After removal of 5 bases from V and 9 bases from J, the junction contained 7 bases not matched to a gene. This CDR3 has 13 amino acids. The CDR3 DNA reads TGTGCCAGCAGTAGGGAACAGGGGAGTGAGCAGTTCTTC. Its translation is CASSREQGSEQFF.

The chain couples TRBV2 to TRBJ2-3; 8 positions match TRBD1. The V segment lost 2 bases and the J segment 6 bases; nucleotides outside the gene matches: 4. The CDR3 runs to 14 residues. Germline CDR1 SNHLY, CDR2 FYNNEI. CDR3 in amino acids: CASSERRGRDTQYF. CDR3 DNA sequence: TGTGCCAGCAGTGAACGCAGGGGGCGGGATACGCAGTATTTT.